This is a list of T cell receptor beta chains from one sample in a study of PD-1 blockade in classical Hodgkin lymphoma. Only in-frame clones appear in the TCRdb table, and some are missing; sequencing was by immunoSEQ multiplex PCR. The sample shows 14,000 to 15,000 clones, 91% of them seen only once. Sequencing was carried out using CD8+ T cells from blood. The receptors were sampled from a human donor with classical Hodgkin lymphoma. Both conserved end residues are part of each CDR3. A D gene is named only where the DNA matches it firmly. Size is stated for part of the rows, as once, few or many counts, or as a class when the clone is expanded.

NA | TRBJ1-2 | TRBV10-3 | NA | TGTGCCATCACAGAGCAACCTAACTATGGCTACACCTTC | CAITEQPNYGYTF
NA | TRBJ1-1 | TRBV19 | NA | TGTGCCAGTAGTATGACCCTTCACACTGAAGCTTTCTTT | CASSMTLHTEAFF
NA | TRBJ1-2 | TRBV14 | NA | TGTGCCAGCAGCCACCTGGGGGATAACTATGGCTACACCTTC | CASSHLGDNYGYTF
TRBD2 | TRBJ2-3 | TRBV5-4 | NA | TGTGCCAGCAGCCCCTCTCCGGAACTAGCGGGAGGGGAAGATACGCAGTATTTT | CASSPSPELAGGEDTQYF
NA | TRBJ2-5 | TRBV25-1 | NA | TGTGCCAGCAGTGACCCGAGGGGGACCCAGTACTTC | CASSDPRGTQYF
TRBD2 | TRBJ2-1 | TRBV9 | NA | TGTGCCAGCAGCGGGACTAGCGGGAGCCACAATGAGCAGTTCTTC | CASSGTSGSHNEQFF
TRBD1 | TRBJ2-3 | TRBV15 | NA | TGTGCCACCAGCAGAGGGACAGGGCACACAGATACGCAGTATTTT | CATSRGTGHTDTQYF
NA | TRBJ2-2 | TRBV6-5 | NA | TGTGCCAGCAGTTACTTCGCGGGGACCGGGGAGCTGTTTTTT | CASSYFAGTGELFF
NA | TRBJ2-2 | TRBV5-4 | NA | TGTGCCAGCAGCTTGGCTTGGGGGGCCGGGGAGCTGTTTTTT | CASSLAWGAGELFF
TRBD1 | TRBJ2-1 | TRBV27 | NA | TGTGCCAGCAGTTGGGGGCAGGGGGACTACAATGAGCAGTTCTTC | CASSWGQGDYNEQFF
NA | TRBJ2-7 | TRBV7-9 | NA | TGTGCCAGCAGCTCCCCCTGGGACTACGAGCAGTACTTC | CASSSPWDYEQYF
TRBD2 | TRBJ2-3 | TRBV13 | NA | TGTGCCAGCACCGGGACTAGCGGGAGATCAGATACGCAGTATTTT | CASTGTSGRSDTQYF
NA | TRBJ1-4 | TRBV15 | NA | TGTGCCACCAGCAGAGAGGGGAGGGGCGAAAAACTGTTTTTT | CATSREGRGEKLFF
NA | TRBJ1-5 | TRBV2 | NA | TGTGCCAGCAGTTCCCCCACCGGAGGGTCTCTCAATCAGCCCCAGCATTTT | CASSSPTGGSLNQPQHF
NA | TRBJ1-1 | TRBV9 | NA | TGTGCCAGCAGCGTAGGGGGGGCTGAAGCTTTCTTT | CASSVGGAEAFF
NA | TRBJ2-1 | TRBV9 | NA | TGTGCCAGCAGCCCCGTGGGCCGGGAGCTAGACAATGAGCAGTTCTTC | CASSPVGRELDNEQFF
NA | TRBJ1-1 | TRBV9 | NA | TGTGCCAGCAGCGATGGGGGAAAGGGCACTGAAGCTTTCTTT | CASSDGGKGTEAFF
TRBD2 | TRBJ2-1 | TRBV7-3 | NA | TGTGCCAGCAGCTTATGGAGCGGGGACAATGAGCAGTTCTTC | CASSLWSGDNEQFF
TRBD1 | TRBJ1-1 | TRBV6-6 | NA | TGTGCCAGCAGTACCACAGGGGGCACTGAAGCTTTCTTT | CASSTTGGTEAFF
NA | TRBJ2-1 | TRBV28 | NA | TGTGCCAGCAGCCTGGACAGAAGGGAGCAGTTCTTC | CASSLDRREQFF
NA | TRBJ2-2 | TRBV6-4 | few | TGTGCCAGCAGTGACTCAGGCGGTAACACCGGGGAGCTGTTTTTT | CASSDSGGNTGELFF
NA | TRBJ1-2 | TRBV6-5 | NA | TGTGCCAGCAGTCCCCAGGGAATTAACTATGGCTACACCTTC | CASSPQGINYGYTF
NA | TRBJ1-2 | TRBV5-1 | NA | TGCGCCAGCAGCTTCCGGGGACGAGGCGATGGCTACACCTTC | CASSFRGRGDGYTF
NA | TRBJ2-1 | TRBV4-1 | NA | TGCGCCAGCAGCCGATTGACAGTTCTCCTCTACAATGAGCAGTTCTTC | CASSRLTVLLYNEQFF
NA | TRBJ2-6 | TRBV2 | NA | TGTGCCAGCAGTGAAGCCGTGATCTCTGGGGCCAACGTCCTGACTTTC | CASSEAVISGANVLTF
NA | TRBJ2-7 | TRBV6-1 | NA | TGTGCCAGCAGTGAAACGCTAGAGGAGCAGTACTTC | CASSETLEEQYF
NA | TRBJ1-1 | TRBV6-5 | NA | TGTGCCAGCAGGGTGGGGGGGATGAACACTGAAGCTTTCTTT | CASRVGGMNTEAFF
TRBD1 | TRBJ2-6 | TRBV7-9 | NA | TGTGCCAGCAGCTTAGGGACAGGGGGGCCTGGGGCCAACGTCCTGACTTTC | CASSLGTGGPGANVLTF
NA | TRBJ2-5 | TRBV6-6 | NA | TGTGCCAGCAGTTACTCCCAAGAGACCCAGTACTTC | CASSYSQETQYF
NA | TRBJ2-3 | TRBV25-1 | NA | TGTGCCAGCAGTGTAACCACAGATACGCAGTATTTT | CASSVTTDTQYF
NA | TRBJ1-4 | TRBV7-9 | NA | TGTGCCAGCAGCACATTGCACGGGACTGTTATTAATGAAAAACTGTTTTTT | CASSTLHGTVINEKLFF
TRBD1 | TRBJ2-6 | TRBV9 | NA | TGTGCCAGCAGCGTAGAAGTAGGGGGCGCTGGGGCCAACGTCCTGACTTTC | CASSVEVGGAGANVLTF
NA | TRBJ2-6 | TRBV29-1 | NA | TGCAGCGCTCGGTCCCACAGTTCCGACTCTGGGGCCAACGTCCTGACTTTC | CSARSHSSDSGANVLTF
NA | TRBJ1-2 | TRBV25-1 | few | TGTGCCAGCAGTGAATTGAATGGCTACACCTTC | CASSELNGYTF
TRBD2 | TRBJ2-1 | TRBV9 | NA | TGTGCCAGCAGCACGCTGGGACTAGCGAATGAGCAGTTCTTC | CASSTLGLANEQFF
TRBD1 | TRBJ1-5 | TRBV6-5 | once | TGTGCCGTAGGACAGGGTATGAATCAGCCCCAGCATTTT | CAVGQGMNQPQHF
TRBD1 | TRBJ2-1 | TRBV27 | NA | TGTGCCAGCAGTGTTTTCTCCGGGACAGGGTTAATTTACAATGAGCAGTTCTTC | CASSVFSGTGLIYNEQFF
NA | TRBJ1-2 | TRBV28 | NA | TGTCGCAGCAATTGGGGAAGGTTTGTCTACACCTTC | CRSNWGRFVYTF
NA | TRBJ2-2 | TRBV27 | NA | TGTGCCAGCAGTTTGGCCGGGAGCCCCGGGGAGCTGTTTTTT | CASSLAGSPGELFF
NA | TRBJ1-2 | TRBV13 | NA | TGTGCCAGCAGCCCCCCCCGGGGCGTAGACTATGGCTACACCTTC | CASSPPRGVDYGYTF
TRBD2 | TRBJ2-1 | TRBV7-7 | NA | TGTGCTAGCAGCTTGCACCTCGGGACTAGCGGGCACGGAAATGAGCAGTTCTTC | CASSLHLGTSGHGNEQFF
NA | TRBJ1-1 | TRBV4-1 | NA | TGTGCCAGCAGCGGGACACAGGGATGGTACACTGAAGCTTTCTTT | CASSGTQGWYTEAFF
NA | TRBJ1-4 | TRBV4-2 | NA | TGTGCCAGCAGCCAAGATCAAGGCAGGTTGAATGAAAAACTGTTTTTT | CASSQDQGRLNEKLFF
NA | TRBJ1-3 | TRBV13 | NA | TGTGCCAGCAGCTCCCAGGGCGGCTCTGGAAACACCATATATTTT | CASSSQGGSGNTIYF
TRBD1 | TRBJ1-2 | TRBV6-6 | NA | TGTGCCAGCAGTTACGGCCCCCAGGGGGCGGGTGGCTACACCTTC | CASSYGPQGAGGYTF
NA | TRBJ2-5 | TRBV7-9 | NA | TGTGCCAGCAGCTGGGGAGTATCGGGGGAGACCCAGTACTTC | CASSWGVSGETQYF
TRBD2 | TRBJ2-5 | TRBV14 | NA | TGTGCCAGCAGCTTCCTAGCAGCGGGAGGGGCGGAGACCCAGTACTTC | CASSFLAAGGAETQYF
NA | TRBJ2-3 | TRBV10-2 | NA | TGCGCCAGCAGTGAGTCGCTACAGGTTCAGTATTTT | CASSESLQVQYF
TRBD2 | TRBJ2-5 | TRBV2 | NA | TGTGCCAGCAGTGAAGCCAGACTAGCTGGGGTCCAAGAGACCCAGTACTTC | CASSEARLAGVQETQYF
NA | TRBJ2-3 | TRBV9 | NA | TGTGCCAGCAGCCAAAGTGGAGGGAGCACAGATACGCAGTATTTT | CASSQSGGSTDTQYF